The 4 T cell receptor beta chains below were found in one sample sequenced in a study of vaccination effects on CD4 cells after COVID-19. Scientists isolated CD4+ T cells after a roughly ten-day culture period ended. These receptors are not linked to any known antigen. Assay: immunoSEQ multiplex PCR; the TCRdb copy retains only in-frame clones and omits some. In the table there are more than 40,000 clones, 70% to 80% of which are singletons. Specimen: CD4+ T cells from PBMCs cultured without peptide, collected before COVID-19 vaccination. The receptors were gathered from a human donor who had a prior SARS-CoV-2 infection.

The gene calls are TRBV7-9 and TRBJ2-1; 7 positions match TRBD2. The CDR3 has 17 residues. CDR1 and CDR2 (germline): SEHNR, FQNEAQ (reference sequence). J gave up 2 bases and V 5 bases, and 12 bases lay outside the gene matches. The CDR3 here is CASSRPPGLKPYNEQFF. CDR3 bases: TGTGCCAGCAGCAGGCCCCCGGGACTAAAACCCTACAATGAGCAGTTCTTC. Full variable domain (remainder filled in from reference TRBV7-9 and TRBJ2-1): DTGVSQNPRHKITKRGQNVTFRCDPISEHNRLYWYRQTLGQGPEFLTYFQNEAQLEKSRLLSDRFSAERPKGSFSTLEIQRTEQGDSAMYLCASSRPPGLKPYNEQFFGPGTRLTVL.

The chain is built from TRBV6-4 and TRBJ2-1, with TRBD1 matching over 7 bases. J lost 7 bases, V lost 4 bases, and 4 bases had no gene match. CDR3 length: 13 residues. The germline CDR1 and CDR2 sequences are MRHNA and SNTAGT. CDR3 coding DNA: TGTGCCAGCAGTGCAACACAGGGGAATGAGCAGTTCTTC. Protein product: CASSATQGNEQFF.

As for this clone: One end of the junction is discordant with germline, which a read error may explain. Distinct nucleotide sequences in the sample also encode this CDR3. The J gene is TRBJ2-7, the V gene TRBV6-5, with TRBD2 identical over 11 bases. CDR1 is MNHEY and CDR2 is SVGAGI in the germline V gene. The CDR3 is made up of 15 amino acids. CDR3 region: CASKKRLAGLYEQYF. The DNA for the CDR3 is TGTGCCAGCAAGAAAAGACTAGCGGGACTATACGAACAGTACTTC.

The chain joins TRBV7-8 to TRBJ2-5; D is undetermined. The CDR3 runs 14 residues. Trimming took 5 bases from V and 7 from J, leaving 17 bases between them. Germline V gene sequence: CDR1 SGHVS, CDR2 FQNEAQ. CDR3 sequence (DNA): TGTGCCAGCAGCGCCACACGAAATTTGGGGACCCAGTACTTC. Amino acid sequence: CASSATRNLGTQYF.